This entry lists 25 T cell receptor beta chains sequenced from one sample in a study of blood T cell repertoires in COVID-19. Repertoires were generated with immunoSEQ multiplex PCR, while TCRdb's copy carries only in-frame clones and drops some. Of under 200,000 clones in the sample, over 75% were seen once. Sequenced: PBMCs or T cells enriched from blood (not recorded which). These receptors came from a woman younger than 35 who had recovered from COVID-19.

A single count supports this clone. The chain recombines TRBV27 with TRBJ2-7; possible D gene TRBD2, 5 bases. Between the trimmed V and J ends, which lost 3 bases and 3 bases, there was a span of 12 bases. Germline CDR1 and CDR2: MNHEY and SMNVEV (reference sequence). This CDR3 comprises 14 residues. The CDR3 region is CASSFGFGVYEQYF. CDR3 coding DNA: TGTGCCAGCAGTTTCGGGTTCGGGGTCTACGAGCAGTACTTC.

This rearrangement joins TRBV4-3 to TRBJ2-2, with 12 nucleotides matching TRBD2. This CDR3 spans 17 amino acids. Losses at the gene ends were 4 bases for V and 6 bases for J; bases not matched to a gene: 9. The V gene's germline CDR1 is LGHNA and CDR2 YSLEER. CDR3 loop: CASSPTSGSMVAGELFF. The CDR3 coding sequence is TGCGCCAGCAGCCCGACTAGCGGGAGTATGGTAGCCGGGGAGCTGTTTTTT.

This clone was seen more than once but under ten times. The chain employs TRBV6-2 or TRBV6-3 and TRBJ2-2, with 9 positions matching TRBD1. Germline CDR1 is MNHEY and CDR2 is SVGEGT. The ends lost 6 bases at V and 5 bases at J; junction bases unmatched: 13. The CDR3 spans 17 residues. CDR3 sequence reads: CASSRPFTGGNTGELFF. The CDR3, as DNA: TGTGCCAGCAGCCGGCCCTTTACAGGGGGCAATACCGGGGAGCTGTTTTTT.

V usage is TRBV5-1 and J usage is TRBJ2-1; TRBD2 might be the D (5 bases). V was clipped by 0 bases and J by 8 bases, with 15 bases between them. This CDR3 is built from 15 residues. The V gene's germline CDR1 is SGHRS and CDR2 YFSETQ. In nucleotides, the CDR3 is TGCGCCAGCAGCTTGGCCAATCGGGGAAGGGATGAGCAGTTCTTC. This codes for CASSLANRGRDEQFF.

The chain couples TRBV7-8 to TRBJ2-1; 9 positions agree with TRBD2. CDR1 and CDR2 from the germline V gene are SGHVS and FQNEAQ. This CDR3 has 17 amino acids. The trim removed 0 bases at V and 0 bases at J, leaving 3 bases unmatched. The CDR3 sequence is CASSLATSGGSYNEQFF. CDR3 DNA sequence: TGTGCCAGCAGCTTAGCGACTAGCGGAGGCTCCTACAATGAGCAGTTCTTC.

CDR3 sequence: CATFGLVGYEQYF. The CDR3 region has the DNA TGTGCCACCTTTGGACTGGTGGGGTACGAGCAGTACTTC. The chain employs TRBV6-5 and TRBJ2-7, with a weak D call TRBD2 (5 bases). Germline lookup yields CDR1 MNHEY and CDR2 SVGAGI. V was trimmed by 10 bases and J by 4 bases, leaving 17 bases between them. This CDR3 is built from 13 residues.

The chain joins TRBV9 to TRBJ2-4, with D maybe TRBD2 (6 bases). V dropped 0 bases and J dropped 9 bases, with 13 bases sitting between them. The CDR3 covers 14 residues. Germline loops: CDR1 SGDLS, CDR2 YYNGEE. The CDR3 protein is CASSVGGGTGIQYF. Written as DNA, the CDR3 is TGTGCCAGCAGCGTAGGAGGCGGGACGGGCATTCAGTACTTC.

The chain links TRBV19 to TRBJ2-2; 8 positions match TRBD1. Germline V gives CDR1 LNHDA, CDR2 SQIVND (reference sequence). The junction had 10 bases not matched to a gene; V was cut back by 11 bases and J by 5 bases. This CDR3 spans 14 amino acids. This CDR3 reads CAGRQGLGTGELFF. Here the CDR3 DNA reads TGTGCCGGCAGACAGGGGCTAGGGACCGGGGAGCTGTTTTTT.

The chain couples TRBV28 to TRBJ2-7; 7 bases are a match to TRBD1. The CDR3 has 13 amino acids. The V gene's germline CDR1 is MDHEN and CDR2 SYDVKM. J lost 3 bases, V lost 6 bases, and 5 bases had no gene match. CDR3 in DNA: TGTGCCAGCAGCTCGGGACAGAGCTACGAGCAGTACTTC. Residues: CASSSGQSYEQYF.

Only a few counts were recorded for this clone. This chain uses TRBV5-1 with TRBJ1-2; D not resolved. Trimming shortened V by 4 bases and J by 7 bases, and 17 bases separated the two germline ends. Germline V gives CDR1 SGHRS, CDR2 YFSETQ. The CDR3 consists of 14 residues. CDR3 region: CASSPLNPWSGYTF. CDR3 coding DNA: TGCGCCAGCAGCCCCCTCAATCCTTGGAGTGGCTACACCTTC. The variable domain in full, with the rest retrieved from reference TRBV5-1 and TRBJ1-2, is KAGVTQTPRYLIKTRGQQVTLSCSPISGHRSVSWYQQTPGQGLQFLFEYFSETQRNKGNFPGRFSGRQFSNSRSEMNVSTLELGDSALYLCASSPLNPWSGYTFGSGTRLTVV.

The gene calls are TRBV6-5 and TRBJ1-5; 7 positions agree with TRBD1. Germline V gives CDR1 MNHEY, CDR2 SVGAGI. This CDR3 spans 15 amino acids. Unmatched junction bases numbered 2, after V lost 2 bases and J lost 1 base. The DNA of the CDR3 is TGTGCCAGCAGTTACCGGGACAGCAGCAATCAGCCCCAGCATTTT. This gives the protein CASSYRDSSNQPQHF.

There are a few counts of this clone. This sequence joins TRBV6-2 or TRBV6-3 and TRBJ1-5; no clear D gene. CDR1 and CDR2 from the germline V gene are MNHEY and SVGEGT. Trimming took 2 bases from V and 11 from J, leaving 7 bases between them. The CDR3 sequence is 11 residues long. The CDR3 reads CASSYGLAQHF. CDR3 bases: TGTGCCAGCAGTTACGGACTAGCCCAGCATTTT.

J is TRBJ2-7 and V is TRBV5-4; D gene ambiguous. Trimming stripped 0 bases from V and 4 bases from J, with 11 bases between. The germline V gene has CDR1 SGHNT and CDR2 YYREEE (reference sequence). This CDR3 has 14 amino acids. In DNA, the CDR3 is TGTGCCAGCAGCTTGGAAGCAGGAAAATACGAGCAGTACTTC. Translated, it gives CASSLEAGKYEQYF.

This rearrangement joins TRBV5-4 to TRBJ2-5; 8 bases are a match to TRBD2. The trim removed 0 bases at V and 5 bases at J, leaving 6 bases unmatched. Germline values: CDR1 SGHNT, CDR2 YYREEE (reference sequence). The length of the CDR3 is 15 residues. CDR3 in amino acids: CASSLVSGMGETQYF. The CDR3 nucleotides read TGTGCCAGCAGCTTGGTTAGCGGGATGGGGGAGACCCAGTACTTC.

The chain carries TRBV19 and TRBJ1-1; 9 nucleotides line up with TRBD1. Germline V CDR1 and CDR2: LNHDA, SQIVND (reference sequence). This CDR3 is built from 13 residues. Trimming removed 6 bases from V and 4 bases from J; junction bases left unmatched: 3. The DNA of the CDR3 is TGTGCCAGTAGGGACAGGGGTGCCACTGAAGCTTTCTTT. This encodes CASRDRGATEAFF. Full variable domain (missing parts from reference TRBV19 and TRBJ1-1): DGGITQSPKYLFRKEGQNVTLSCEQNLNHDAMYWYRQDPGQGLRLIYYSQIVNDFQKGDIAEGYSVSREKKESFPLTVTSAQKNPTAFYLCASRDRGATEAFFGQGTRLTVV.

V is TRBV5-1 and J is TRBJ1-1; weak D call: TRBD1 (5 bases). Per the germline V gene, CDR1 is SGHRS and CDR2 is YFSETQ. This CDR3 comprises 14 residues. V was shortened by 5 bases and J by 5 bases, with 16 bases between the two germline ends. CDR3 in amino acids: CASRIYGHTTEAFF. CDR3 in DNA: TGCGCCAGCAGGATTTACGGACATACAACTGAAGCTTTCTTT.

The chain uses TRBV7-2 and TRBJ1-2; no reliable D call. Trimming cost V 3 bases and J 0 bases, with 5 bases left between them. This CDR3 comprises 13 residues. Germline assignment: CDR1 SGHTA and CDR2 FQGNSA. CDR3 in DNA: TGTGCCAGCAGCTTGGCAGCTAACTATGGCTACACCTTC. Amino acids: CASSLAANYGYTF.

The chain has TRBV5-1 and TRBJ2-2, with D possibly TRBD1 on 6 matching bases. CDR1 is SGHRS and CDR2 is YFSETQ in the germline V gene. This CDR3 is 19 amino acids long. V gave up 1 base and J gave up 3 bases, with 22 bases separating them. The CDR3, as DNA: TGCGCCAGCAGCTTGTATTCGTTAGGAGGCAGGGGATACACCGGGGAGCTGTTTTTT. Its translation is CASSLYSLGGRGYTGELFF.

CDR3 loop: CASSQIFGANEKLFF. In DNA, the CDR3 is TGTGCCAGCAGCCAAATTTTCGGGGCTAATGAAAAACTGTTTTTT. V and J are TRBV3-1 (or the pseudogene TRBV3-2) and TRBJ1-4, with D hard to call. V shed 2 bases and J shed 3 bases, with 10 bases lying between them. CDR3 length: 15 residues. Germline values: CDR1 LGHDT, CDR2 YNNKEL (reference sequence).

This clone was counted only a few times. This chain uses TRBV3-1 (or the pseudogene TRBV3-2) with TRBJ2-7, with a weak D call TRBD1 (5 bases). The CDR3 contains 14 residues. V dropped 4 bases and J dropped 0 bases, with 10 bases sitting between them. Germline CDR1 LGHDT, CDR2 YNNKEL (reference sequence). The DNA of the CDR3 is TGTGCCAGCAGCCGGCCAGGGCTCTCCTACGAGCAGTACTTC. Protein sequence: CASSRPGLSYEQYF.

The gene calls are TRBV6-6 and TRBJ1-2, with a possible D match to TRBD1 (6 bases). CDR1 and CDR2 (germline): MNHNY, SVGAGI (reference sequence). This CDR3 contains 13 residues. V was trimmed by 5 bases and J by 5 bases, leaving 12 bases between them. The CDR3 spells CASSQQGGYGYTF. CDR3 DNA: TGTGCCAGCAGTCAACAGGGCGGGTATGGCTACACCTTC.

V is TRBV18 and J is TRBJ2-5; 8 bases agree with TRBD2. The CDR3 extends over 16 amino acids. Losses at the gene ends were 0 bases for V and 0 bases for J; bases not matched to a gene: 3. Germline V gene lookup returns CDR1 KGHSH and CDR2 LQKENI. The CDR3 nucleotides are TGTGCCAGCTCACCACCGGCTAGCGGGTACCAAGAGACCCAGTACTTC. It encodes CASSPPASGYQETQYF.

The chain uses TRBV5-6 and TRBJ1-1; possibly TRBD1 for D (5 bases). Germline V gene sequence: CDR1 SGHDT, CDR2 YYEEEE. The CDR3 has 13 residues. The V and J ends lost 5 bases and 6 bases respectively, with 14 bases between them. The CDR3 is CASRGGARSEAFF. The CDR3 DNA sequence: TGTGCCAGCAGGGGAGGGGCAAGATCTGAAGCTTTCTTT.

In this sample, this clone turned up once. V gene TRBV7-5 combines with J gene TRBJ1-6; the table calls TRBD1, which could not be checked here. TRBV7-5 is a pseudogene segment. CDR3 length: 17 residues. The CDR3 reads CARSEGQGVNWNSPLHF. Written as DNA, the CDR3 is TGTGCCAGAAGCGAAGGACAGGGGGTAAATTGGAATTCACCCCTCCACTTT.

CDR3 region: CATERRPNTEAFF. CDR3 sequence (DNA): TGTGCCACCGAACGCAGGCCGAACACTGAAGCTTTCTTT. V and J are TRBV15 and TRBJ1-1; D not certain. Germline assignment: CDR1 LNHNV and CDR2 YYDKDF (reference sequence). The V end was cut by 8 bases, the J end by 1 base, with 11 bases between. This CDR3 contains 13 residues.